This T cell receptor (beta chain) was documented in a study of post-analysis software for immune sequencing data. This clonotype was seen a few times. Its matching antigen is unknown. J was trimmed by 6 bases and V by 2 bases; bases with no gene match: 9. The germline V gene has CDR1 SGHDT and CDR2 YYEEEE. CDR3 length equals 17 residues. Study findings and constraints: Normalized Chao1 diversity was significantly lower in multiple sclerosis patients than in controls. TRBV5-6, TRBV5-1 and TRBV20-1 belonged to a set of roughly 5 TRBV segments that were more frequent in patients than controls. Co-batched samples clustered tightly together by F measure.

Researchers reported that TCR beta cDNA libraries carried unique molecular identifiers. T cells, 1 to 10 million of them, yielded some 540,000 cDNA molecules. TCRdb re-analysed the PCR reads in MiXCR, keeping a single row per CDR3 protein. The table shows 430,000 or so distinct CDR3 sequences, with approximately 38% occurring only once. This sequence was found in a girl aged 2-15 years with multiple sclerosis. Sequenced material: blood. V is TRBV5-6 and J is TRBJ2-2; 11 bases line up with TRBD1. In nucleotides, the CDR3 is TGTGCCAGCAGCTTCTGGACAGGGGGCTTCCTGTCCGGGGAGCTGTTTTTT. This gives the protein CASSFWTGGFLSGELFF.